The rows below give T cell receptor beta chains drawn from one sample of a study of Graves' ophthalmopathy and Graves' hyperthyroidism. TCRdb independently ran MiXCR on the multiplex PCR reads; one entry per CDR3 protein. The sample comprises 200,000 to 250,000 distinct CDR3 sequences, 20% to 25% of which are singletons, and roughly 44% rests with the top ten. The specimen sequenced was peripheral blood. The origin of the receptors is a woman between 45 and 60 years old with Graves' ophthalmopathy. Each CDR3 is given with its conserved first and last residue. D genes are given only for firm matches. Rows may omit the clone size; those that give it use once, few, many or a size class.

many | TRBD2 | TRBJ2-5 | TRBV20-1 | TGCAGTGCCATACTAGCGGGGGTTCAAGAGACCCAGTACTTC | CSAILAGVQETQYF
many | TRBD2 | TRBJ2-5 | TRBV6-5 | TGTGCCAGCAGTCCCGTCGGGGGAGGGAACCAAGAGACCCAGTACTTC | CASSPVGGGNQETQYF
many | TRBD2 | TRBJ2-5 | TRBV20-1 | TGCAGTGCTAAGAGGCCCACTAGCGGGAGTGGAAGCCAAGAGACCCAGTACTTC | CSAKRPTSGSGSQETQYF
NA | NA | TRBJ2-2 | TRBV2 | TGTGCCACTACCCCACAAAACACCGGGGAGCTGTTTTTT | CATTPQNTGELFF
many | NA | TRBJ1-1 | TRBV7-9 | TGTGCCAGCAGCTCAGACGCAGGGATCTTGACTGAAGCTTTCTTT | CASSSDAGILTEAFF
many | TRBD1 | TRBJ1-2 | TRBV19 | TGTGCCAGTAGTACAGGACAGGTTTATGGCTACACCTTC | CASSTGQVYGYTF
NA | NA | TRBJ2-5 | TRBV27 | TGTGCCAGCAGTTTATCTGTGGGGCGCGGGGAGACCCAGTACTTC | CASSLSVGRGETQYF
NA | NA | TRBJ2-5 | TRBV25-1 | TGTGCCAGCAGTGAATCCGGGAGTAGGGAGACCCAGTACTTC | CASSESGSRETQYF
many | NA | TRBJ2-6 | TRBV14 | TGTGCCAGCAGCCAAGATCTCCGAACTGGGGCCAACGTCCTGACTTTC | CASSQDLRTGANVLTF
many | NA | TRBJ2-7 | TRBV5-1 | TGCGCCAGCAGCATAACGAGCTCCTACGAGCAGTACTTC | CASSITSSYEQYF
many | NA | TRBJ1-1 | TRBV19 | TGTGCCAGTACCCCCGTAGGACAGAACACTGAAGCTTTCTTT | CASTPVGQNTEAFF
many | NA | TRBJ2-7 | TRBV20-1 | TGCAGTGCTAGACTAGGTTACGAGCAGTACTTC | CSARLGYEQYF
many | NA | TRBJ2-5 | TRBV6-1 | TGTGCCAGCAGTGAAGTGGGGACGGACGGGGAGACCCAGTACTTC | CASSEVGTDGETQYF
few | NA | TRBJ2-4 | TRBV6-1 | TGTGCCACCACCACAGCGGACCGCAGCAACATTCAGTACTTC | CATTTADRSNIQYF
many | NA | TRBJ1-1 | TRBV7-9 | TGTGCCAGCAGCTTAAGTCCGGAGAACACTGAAGCTTTCTTT | CASSLSPENTEAFF
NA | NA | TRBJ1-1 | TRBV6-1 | TGTGCCAGCTTCAGGGGAACTGAAGCTTTCTTT | CASFRGTEAFF
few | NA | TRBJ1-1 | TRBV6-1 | TGTGCCAGCAGGGGGGTATTGAACACTGAAGCTTTCTTT | CASRGVLNTEAFF
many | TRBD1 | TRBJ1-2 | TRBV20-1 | TGCAGTGCGACCGACAGGGGATTAGTCTACACCTTC | CSATDRGLVYTF
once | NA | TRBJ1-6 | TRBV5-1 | TGCGCCAGCAGCTTGGCCCAAACAGGGAATTCACCCCTCCACTTT | CASSLAQTGNSPLHF
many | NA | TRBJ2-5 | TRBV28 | TGTGCCAGCAGTTTATTGCGGAACCAAGAGACCCAGTACTTC | CASSLLRNQETQYF
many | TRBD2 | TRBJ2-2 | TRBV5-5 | TGTGCCAGCAGGCCGACTAGCGGGAGTTCCGGGGAGCTGTTTTTT | CASRPTSGSSGELFF
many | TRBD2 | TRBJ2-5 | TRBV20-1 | TGCAGTGCTATCCTTAGCGGGAGCCAACAAGAGACCCAGTACTTC | CSAILSGSQQETQYF
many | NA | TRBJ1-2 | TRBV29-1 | TGCAGCGTTGAAGATAGGGAAAACCCCTATGGCTACACCTTC | CSVEDRENPYGYTF
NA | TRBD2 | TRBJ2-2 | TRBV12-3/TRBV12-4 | TGTGCCAGCAGCCCTAGCGGGAGCGGAAGCGGGGAGCTGTTTTTT | CASSPSGSGSGELFF
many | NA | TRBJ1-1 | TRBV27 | TGTGCCAGCAGTTCCCTGGGACTTACGAACACTGAAGCTTTCTTT | CASSSLGLTNTEAFF
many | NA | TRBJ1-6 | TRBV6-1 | TGTGCCAGCAGTCCTATGACCGGCAGGTCACCCCTCCACTTT | CASSPMTGRSPLHF
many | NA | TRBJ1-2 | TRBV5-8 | TGTGCCAGCAGCCTGGGGGGAAGCTCCAACTATGGCTACACCTTC | CASSLGGSSNYGYTF
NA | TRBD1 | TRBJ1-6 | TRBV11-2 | TGTGCCAGCAGCTTTGGGGACAGCCCTAATTCACCCCTCCACTTT | CASSFGDSPNSPLHF
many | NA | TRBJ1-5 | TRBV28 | TGTGCCAGCAGAACGTGGGGGAATCAGCCCCAGCATTTT | CASRTWGNQPQHF
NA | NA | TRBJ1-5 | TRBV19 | TGTGCCAGTAGTATGAGGGAAGGCAATCAGCCCCAGCATTTT | CASSMREGNQPQHF
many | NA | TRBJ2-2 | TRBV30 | TGTGCCTGGAGTGTGGCCGGGGAGCTGTTTTTT | CAWSVAGELFF
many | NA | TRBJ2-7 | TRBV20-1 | TGCAGTTCTACCGGGACTGACCTTGGCGAGCAGTACTTC | CSSTGTDLGEQYF
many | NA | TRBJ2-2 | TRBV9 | TGTGCCAGCAGCGTAGAAATAGGGAACACCGGGGAGCTGTTTTTT | CASSVEIGNTGELFF
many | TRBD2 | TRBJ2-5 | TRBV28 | TGTGCCAGCAGTAATCCCGGGACTAGCGGTGGGGGGACCCAGTACTTC | CASSNPGTSGGGTQYF
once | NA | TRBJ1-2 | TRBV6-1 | TGTGCCAGCACCCTGCCGGGGGAGGGCTACACCTTC | CASTLPGEGYTF
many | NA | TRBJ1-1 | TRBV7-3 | TGTGCCAGCAGCATAGGGACTTACACTGAAGCTTTCTTT | CASSIGTYTEAFF
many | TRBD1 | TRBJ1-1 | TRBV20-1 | TGCAGAGTCGACAGGGTGAACACTGAAGCTTTCTTT | CRVDRVNTEAFF
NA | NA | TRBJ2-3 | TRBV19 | TGTGCCAGTAGTATCAGGAGGGACACCAACACAGATACGCAGTATTTT | CASSIRRDTNTDTQYF
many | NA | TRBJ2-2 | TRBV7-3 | TGTGCCAGCAGCTTAACAGCGGCGAACACCGGGGAGCTGTTTTTT | CASSLTAANTGELFF
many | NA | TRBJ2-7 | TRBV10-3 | TGTGCCATCGCCGAGAGGGCGACGGGGGCCTACGAGCAGTACTTC | CAIAERATGAYEQYF
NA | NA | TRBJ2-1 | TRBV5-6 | TGTGCCAGCAACAGACGGAATGAGCAGTTCTTC | CASNRRNEQFF
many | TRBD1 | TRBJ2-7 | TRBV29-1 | TGCAGCGTCGCCGGGTGGGACAGGACTTCCTACGAGCAGTACTTC | CSVAGWDRTSYEQYF
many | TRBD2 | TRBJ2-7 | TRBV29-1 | TGCAGCGTTGTAGTTGGTACCGGGAGGACCTACGAGCAGTACTTC | CSVVVGTGRTYEQYF
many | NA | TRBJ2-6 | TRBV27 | TGTGCCACCTCCCTGGGGGTGTATGGGGCCAACGTCCTGACTTTC | CATSLGVYGANVLTF
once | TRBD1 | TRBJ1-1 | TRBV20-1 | TGCAGTGCTAGAAACGCAGACAGGGGGCAGGGAGCTTTCTTT | CSARNADRGQGAFF
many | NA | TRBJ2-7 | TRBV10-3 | TGTGCCATCAGTGAACTTGCTTACGAGCAGTACTTC | CAISELAYEQYF
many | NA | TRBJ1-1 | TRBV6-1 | TGTGCCAGTAGAAGATCCCAGGCGTCGAACACTGAAGCTTTCTTT | CASRRSQASNTEAFF
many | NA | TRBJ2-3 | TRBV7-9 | TGTGCCAGCAGCTTACCAGGGTCAGATACGCAGTATTTT | CASSLPGSDTQYF
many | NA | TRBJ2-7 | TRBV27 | TGTGCCAGCAGTCCCCAAGAGCGCGCTGCGTACGAGCAGTACTTC | CASSPQERAAYEQYF
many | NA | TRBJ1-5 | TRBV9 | TGTGCCAGCAGCGTAGGAGTTAGCAATCAGCCCCAGCATTTT | CASSVGVSNQPQHF
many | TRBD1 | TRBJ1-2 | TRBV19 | TGTGCCAGTCGAGAACAGGGGGCAAACTATGGCTACACCTTC | CASREQGANYGYTF
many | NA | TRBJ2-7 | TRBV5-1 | TGCGCCAGCAGCTTGTTCCCCTACGAGCAGTACTTC | CASSLFPYEQYF
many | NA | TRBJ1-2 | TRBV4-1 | TGCGCCAGCAGCCAAGATGGAAGGGGAGCTAATGGCTACACCTTC | CASSQDGRGANGYTF
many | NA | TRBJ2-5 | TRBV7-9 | TGTGCCAGCAGCTTTGGAGTGGAGACCCAGTACTTC | CASSFGVETQYF
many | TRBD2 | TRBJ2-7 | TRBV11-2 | TGTGCCAGCAGCTCGACTAGCGGGAGGGTCACCTACGAGCAGTACTTC | CASSSTSGRVTYEQYF